This T cell receptor beta chain stems from a study of blood T cell repertoires in COVID-19. Study at large: Sites across the United States, Italy and Spain contributed samples from acute and convalescent COVID-19.

Sequencing used immunoSEQ multiplex PCR; TCRdb keeps in-frame clones, though not all of them. The sample holds 250,000 to 350,000 clones, approximately 84% seen once. The CDR3 has 13 amino acids. V lost 7 bases to trimming and J lost 4 bases, with 10 bases between them. The germline V gene encodes CDR1 SEHNR and CDR2 FQNEAQ (reference sequence). This receptor was taken from a human donor with COVID-19, enrolled during active disease. The donor label of this sample is uncertain. What was sequenced was peripheral blood. J is TRBJ2-2 and V is TRBV7-9; D gene unclear. This CDR3 is CASIPVATGELFF. In DNA form, the CDR3 reads TGTGCCAGCATCCCGGTAGCCACCGGGGAGCTGTTTTTT.